The T cell receptor (beta chain) described here comes from a study of control samples from healthy donors and cancer patients. Produced via immunoSEQ multiplex PCR; TCRdb's table is partial and in-frame only. Found here are about 20,000 clones, approximately 91% of them singletons; the top ten hold around 30%. The CDR3 is 12 residues long. Germline V gene data show CDR1 as LNHDA and CDR2 as SQIVND (reference sequence). With 4 bases clipped from V and 9 bases from J, the junction kept 5 bases outside the gene matches. This clonotype was obtained from a man between 60 and 75 years old with head and neck cancer. The chain joins TRBV19 to TRBJ1-1; TRBD1 matches 7 bases. Material for sequencing was PBMCs. DNA of the CDR3: TGTGCCAGTAGTACCACGACAGGGAAAGCTTTCTTT. Amino acids: CASSTTTGKAFF.